This T cell receptor beta chain was identified in a study of T cell changes during pregnancy in multiple sclerosis. CDR3 length: 13 residues. Trimming took off 5 bases at V and 1 base at J, with 8 bases between the two ends. CDR1 is ENHRY and CDR2 is SYGVKD in the germline V gene. Only in-frame clones appear in the TCRdb table, and some are missing; sequencing was by immunoSEQ multiplex PCR. The table has about 32,000 clones, 80% to 90% seen once. The chain has TRBV10-3 and TRBJ2-5, with D possibly matching TRBD1 (6 bases). The sample was CD8+ T cells from peripheral blood mononuclear cells, taken in the third trimester of pregnancy. This receptor was identified in a female donor with multiple sclerosis, enrolled in a pregnancy study. CDR3 residues: CAISTGFQETQYF. As DNA, the CDR3 is TGTGCCATCAGTACAGGGTTCCAAGAGACCCAGTACTTC.